These T cell receptor beta chains were read from a single sample in a study of blood T cells in healthy people across ages. TCRdb recomputed calls from the 5' RACE reads with MiXCR, one row per CDR3 protein. In the table there are 700,000 to 800,000 distinct CDR3 sequences, roughly 43% of which are singletons. The sample consisted of blood. These receptors were collected from a woman aged 55 to 70 in good health. Both conserved end residues are part of each CDR3. A D gene is named only where the DNA matches it firmly. Part of the rows lack a size; the others show once, few, many or a class for expanded clones.

d_gene | abundance | j_gene | len | v_gene | CDR3aa | CDR3nt
- | - | TRBJ2-7 | 17 | TRBV5-1 | CASSFLTTAGGTYEQYF | TGCGCCAGCAGCTTTTTAACGACAGCGGGCGGCACCTACGAGCAGTACTTC
- | many | TRBJ1-2 | 14 | TRBV4-3 | CASSQVQQNYGYTF | TGCGCCAGCAGCCAAGTACAGCAGAACTATGGCTACACCTTC
- | - | TRBJ1-1 | 14 | TRBV18 | CASSRQDGEAEAFF | TGTGCCAGCTCACGCCAGGACGGCGAGGCTGAAGCTTTCTTT
- | - | TRBJ2-7 | 12 | TRBV12-3/TRBV12-4 | CASSLWGEAQYF | TGTGCCAGCAGTTTATGGGGCGAGGCCCAGTACTTC
TRBD2 | few | TRBJ2-2 | 15 | TRBV7-2 | CASSQGLASTGELFF | TGTGCCAGCAGCCAGGGACTAGCTTCCACCGGGGAGCTGTTTTTT
TRBD1 | few | TRBJ2-5 | 13 | TRBV6-5 | CASSSGQEETQYF | TGTGCCAGCAGCTCAGGACAGGAAGAGACCCAGTACTTC
- | - | TRBJ1-2 | 13 | TRBV7-3 | CATNIQGIDGYTF | TGTGCCACCAACATACAGGGTATCGATGGCTACACCTTC
TRBD2 | few | TRBJ2-7 | 15 | TRBV12-3/TRBV12-4 | CASRNPSGPKGEQYF | TGTGCCAGCAGAAATCCTAGCGGCCCCAAGGGCGAGCAGTACTTC
- | - | TRBJ1-1 | 14 | TRBV5-1 | CASSLRQEPTEAFF | TGCGCCAGCAGCTTGAGGCAGGAACCCACTGAAGCTTTCTTT
TRBD1 | few | TRBJ1-6 | 16 | TRBV14 | CASSQDWTGRGSPLHF | TGTGCCAGCAGCCAAGATTGGACAGGGCGTGGATCACCCCTCCACTTT
TRBD2 | once | TRBJ2-7 | 15 | TRBV30 | CAWSTSGGPYNEQYF | TGTGCCTGGAGTACGAGCGGGGGGCCGTACAATGAGCAGTACTTC
TRBD2 | - | TRBJ2-3 | 15 | TRBV12-3/TRBV12-4 | CASSFASGATDTQYF | TGTGCCAGCAGTTTTGCTAGCGGGGCGACAGATACGCAGTATTTT
- | - | TRBJ2-1 | 16 | TRBV25-1 | CASSELSVSSYNEQFF | TGTGCCAGCAGTGAATTATCCGTGTCTTCCTACAATGAGCAGTTCTTC
- | - | TRBJ1-2 | 13 | TRBV6-1 | CASSGGQTYGYTF | TGTGCCAGCAGTGGCGGACAAACGTATGGCTACACCTTC
TRBD2 | - | TRBJ2-5 | 14 | TRBV28 | CASRPGLTQETQYF | TGTGCCAGCAGACCGGGACTAACCCAAGAGACCCAGTACTTC
TRBD1 | once | TRBJ2-1 | 17 | TRBV9 | CASSSISDDRGANEQFF | TGTGCCAGCAGCTCAATTTCGGATGACAGGGGTGCAAATGAGCAGTTCTTC
TRBD1 | - | TRBJ2-7 | 13 | TRBV29-1 | CSVETDRAYEQYF | TGCAGCGTTGAGACCGACAGGGCCTACGAGCAGTACTTC
TRBD2 | - | TRBJ2-1 | 18 | TRBV6-2/TRBV6-3 | CASRDGTSGTISYNEQFF | TGTGCCAGCAGAGACGGGACTAGCGGGACCATCTCCTACAATGAGCAGTTCTTC
- | - | TRBJ2-7 | 16 | TRBV27 | CASSFSGDGSSYEQYF | TGCGCCAGCAGTTTCTCCGGAGATGGCAGCTCCTACGAGCAGTACTTC
TRBD2 | - | TRBJ2-7 | 18 | TRBV7-2 | CASSLYPMTSGTHYEQYF | TGTGCCAGCAGCTTATACCCGATGACTAGCGGGACTCACTACGAGCAGTACTTC
TRBD2 | - | TRBJ2-7 | 15 | TRBV29-1 | CSVDSRGVSYNEQYF | TGCAGCGTTGATAGTCGGGGGGTATCCTACAATGAGCAGTACTTC
TRBD2 | - | TRBJ2-1 | 15 | TRBV6-4 | CASSEMVAGEEEQFF | TGTGCCAGCAGTGAAATGGTAGCGGGGGAGGAGGAGCAGTTCTTC
- | few | TRBJ1-5 | 16 | TRBV6-6 | CASSYSAGDSNQPQHF | TGTGCCAGCAGTTACTCTGCGGGGGATAGCAATCAGCCCCAGCATTTT
TRBD2 | - | TRBJ2-1 | 16 | TRBV15 | CATSRSLAGGRSEQFF | TGTGCCACCAGCAGATCACTAGCGGGAGGTCGGTCTGAGCAGTTCTTC
- | few | TRBJ2-3 | 13 | TRBV10-1 | CASSESASEAQYF | TGCGCCAGCAGTGAGTCAGCTAGTGAGGCGCAGTATTTT
- | once | TRBJ1-1 | 15 | TRBV27 | CASSHRRVANTEAFF | TGTGCCAGCAGTCACCGTAGAGTGGCGAACACTGAAGCTTTCTTT
- | - | TRBJ1-6 | 14 | TRBV25-1 | CASGSAGYVSPLHF | TGTGCCAGCGGTTCTGCTGGGTATGTTTCACCCCTCCACTTT
TRBD2 | - | TRBJ2-5 | 16 | TRBV20-1 | CSAITSGRAPQETQYF | TGCAGTGCCATAACTAGCGGGAGGGCACCACAAGAGACCCAGTACTTC
- | few | TRBJ2-7 | 13 | TRBV28 | CASSQGPTYEQYF | TGTGCCAGCAGCCAGGGACCTACCTACGAGCAGTACTTC
- | few | TRBJ2-4 | 14 | TRBV6-2/TRBV6-3 | CASTLDSSKNIQYF | TGTGCCAGCACCCTCGACAGTTCCAAAAACATTCAGTACTTC
- | few | TRBJ2-5 | 13 | TRBV2 | CASSLNQYNEQYF | TGTGCCAGCAGTCTAAACCAGTACAATGAGCAGTACTTC
- | - | TRBJ1-2 | 15 | TRBV28 | CASSLYSADRRGYTF | TGTGCCAGCAGTTTGTATTCGGCCGACCGTCGGGGCTACACCTTC
TRBD2 | - | TRBJ2-7 | 11 | TRBV12-3/TRBV12-4 | CASGGLVEQYF | TGTGCCTCCGGGGGACTAGTCGAGCAGTACTTC
TRBD2 | - | TRBJ2-1 | 11 | TRBV20-1 | CSGFWRGEQFF | TGCAGTGGCTTTTGGCGGGGGGAGCAGTTCTTC
- | - | TRBJ1-4 | 15 | TRBV20-1 | CSARDWGRTNEKLFF | TGCAGTGCTAGAGATTGGGGACGGACTAATGAAAAACTGTTTTTT
TRBD1 | - | TRBJ2-6 | 19 | TRBV11-2 | CASSRLKTDRASRANVLTF | TGTGCCAGCAGCCGACTAAAAACCGACAGGGCTTCTAGGGCCAACGTCCTGACTTTC
- | - | TRBJ2-3 | 15 | TRBV27 | CASRASVYSTDTQYF | TGTGCCAGCCGCGCGTCGGTGTATAGCACAGATACGCAGTATTTT